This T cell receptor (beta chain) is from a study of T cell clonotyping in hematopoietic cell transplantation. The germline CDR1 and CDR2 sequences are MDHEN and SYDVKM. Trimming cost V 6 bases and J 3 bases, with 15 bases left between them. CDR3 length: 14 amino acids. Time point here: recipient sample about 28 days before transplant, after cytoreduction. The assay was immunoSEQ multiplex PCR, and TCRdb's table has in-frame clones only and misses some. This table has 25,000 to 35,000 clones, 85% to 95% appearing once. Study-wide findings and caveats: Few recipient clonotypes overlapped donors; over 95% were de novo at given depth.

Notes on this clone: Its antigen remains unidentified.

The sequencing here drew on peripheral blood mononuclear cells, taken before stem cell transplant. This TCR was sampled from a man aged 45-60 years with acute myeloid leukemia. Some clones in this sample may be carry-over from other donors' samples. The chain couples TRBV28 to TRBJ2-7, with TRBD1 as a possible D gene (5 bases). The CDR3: CASSSDTNHYEQYF. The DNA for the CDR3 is TGTGCCAGCAGCTCGGACACAAATCACTACGAGCAGTACTTC.